The rows below give T cell receptor beta chains drawn from one sample of a study of OX40 agonist ivuxolimab in advanced cancers. The assay was immunoSEQ multiplex PCR, and TCRdb's table has in-frame clones only and misses some. The sample has 65,000 to 80,000 clones, around 93% seen once. The sequences come from CD4+ or CD8+ T cells sorted from blood, collected in a trial of the OX40 agonist ivuxolimab. The receptors were gathered from an adult with an advanced solid tumor such as melanoma, head and neck, liver or kidney cancer. The CDR3 runs from the conserved cysteine through the conserved F or W. A D gene is named only where the DNA matches it firmly. The size entry is marked missing in some rows and otherwise reads once, few, many or a size class.

>TRBJ1-1|NA|few|TRBV5-5
TGTGCCAGCAGCCCGGCCGGAGGAATGAACACTGAAGCTTTCTTT
CASSPAGGMNTEAFF
>TRBJ2-7|NA|once|TRBV14
TGTGCCAGCAGCGGGGGTACGTGGTACGAGCAGTACTTC
CASSGGTWYEQYF
>TRBJ1-4|NA|NA|TRBV5-6
TGTGCCAGCAGCTTGGCCGCGAGGGCACCTAATGAAAAACTGTTTTTT
CASSLAARAPNEKLFF
>TRBJ1-2|NA|once|TRBV7-8
TGTGCCAGCAGCAGGCGGGGGTCCTATGGCTACACCTTC
CASSRRGSYGYTF
>TRBJ1-5|NA|NA|TRBV4-1
TGCGCCAGCAGCCAAGATCAAGGGAGGGGGATGGGCAATCAGCCCCAGCATTTT
CASSQDQGRGMGNQPQHF
>TRBJ1-1|NA|NA|TRBV5-1
TGCGCCAGCAGCTTTGTAGGACAGCAACTGAACACTGAAGCTTTCTTT
CASSFVGQQLNTEAFF
>TRBJ1-1|TRBD1|NA|TRBV6-5
TGTGCCAGCAGGACGCCCGCAGGGGGCACTGAAGCTTTCTTT
CASRTPAGGTEAFF
>TRBJ2-7|TRBD1|NA|TRBV6-5
TGTGCCAGCAGTAAACCGGGACAGGGTTACGAGCAGTACTTC
CASSKPGQGYEQYF
>TRBJ2-3|NA|NA|TRBV18
TGTGCCAGCTCACCAACAGATACGCAGTATTTT
CASSPTDTQYF
>TRBJ1-2|NA|NA|TRBV5-1
TGCGCCAGCAGCTTCGACAGCGCCCTTGGCTACACCTTC
CASSFDSALGYTF
>TRBJ1-2|NA|NA|TRBV28
TGTGCCAGCAGTACGGGACGGTGGGGCTACACCTTC
CASSTGRWGYTF
>TRBJ1-1|NA|NA|TRBV7-2
TGTGCCAGCAGCCCCAGAGGAGGGACGCAGACCACTGAAGCTTTCTTT
CASSPRGGTQTTEAFF
>TRBJ1-1|NA|NA|TRBV7-6
TGTGCCAGCAGCCCGTGGACGGCGAACACTGAAGCTTTCTTT
CASSPWTANTEAFF
>TRBJ2-7|NA|NA|TRBV5-1
TGCGCCAGCAAGGGGGAGGGCTACGAGCAGTACTTC
CASKGEGYEQYF
>TRBJ2-2|TRBD2|NA|TRBV15
TGTGCCACCAGCAGCTCAGTACCCCCGGCGGGAGCGTATAACACCGGGGAGCTGTTTTTT
CATSSSVPPAGAYNTGELFF
>TRBJ2-5|NA|NA|TRBV6-1
TGTGCCAGCAGTGCCGTAGCGCCGAACGTAAAGACCCAGTACTTC
CASSAVAPNVKTQYF
>TRBJ1-1|NA|NA|TRBV6-1
TGTGCCACCAAAACGCCTGTAATCGGGGGGGGAGCTTTCTTT
CATKTPVIGGGAFF
>TRBJ2-1|TRBD2|NA|TRBV7-2
TGTGCCAGCAGCTTAGAGGCTAGCGGGAGCAATGAGCAGTTCTTC
CASSLEASGSNEQFF
>TRBJ1-5|NA|NA|TRBV7-9
TGTGCCAGCACCCGAAATGAGGGTCAGCCCCAGCATTTT
CASTRNEGQPQHF
>TRBJ1-4|TRBD1|NA|TRBV9
TGTGCCAGCAGCACAGGGGACACAGGGAGGGAAAAACTGTTTTTT
CASSTGDTGREKLFF
>TRBJ2-2|NA|NA|TRBV7-9
TGTGCCACAACCGGGAGACGGGACGGGGAGCTGTTTTTT
CATTGRRDGELFF
>TRBJ2-7|TRBD2|few|TRBV10-3
TGTGCCATCAGTGACCGGACTAGCAAAGGTGGGTCCTACGAGCAGTACTTC
CAISDRTSKGGSYEQYF
>TRBJ2-2|NA|NA|TRBV7-3
TGTGCCAGCAGCTTATTCGGGGACGGGAACACCGGGGAGCTGTTTTTT
CASSLFGDGNTGELFF
>TRBJ2-3|NA|NA|TRBV19
TGTGCCAGTAGGCAAGGCTTCACAGATACGCAGTATTTT
CASRQGFTDTQYF
>TRBJ2-5|NA|NA|TRBV5-1
TGCGCCAGCTCGTTCCGGGCATACCAAGAGACCCAGTACTTC
CASSFRAYQETQYF
>TRBJ1-3|NA|NA|TRBV6-1
TGTGCCAGCAGTGAGAGGGACCGCTCTGGAAACACCATATATTTT
CASSERDRSGNTIYF
>TRBJ2-7|TRBD2|NA|TRBV6-6
TGTGCCAGCAGTGCCCCTAGCGGCGAGCAGTACTTC
CASSAPSGEQYF
>TRBJ2-1|TRBD2|NA|TRBV27
TGTGCCAGCAGTATACGAGGGATTAGCGGGTATCACTACAATGAGCAGTTCTTC
CASSIRGISGYHYNEQFF
>TRBJ1-2|NA|NA|TRBV28
TGTGCCAGCAGCCCCCTCTGGGTTGGCTACACCTTC
CASSPLWVGYTF
>TRBJ1-1|NA|NA|TRBV19
TGTGCCAGTAGTAGCCAAACCGTGGGGAACACTGAAGCTTTCTTT
CASSSQTVGNTEAFF
>TRBJ2-3|NA|NA|TRBV11-2
TGTGCCAGCAGCTTAGGTTTACGAGATACGCAGTATTTT
CASSLGLRDTQYF
>TRBJ2-7|NA|once|TRBV5-1
TGCGCCAGCAGCTTGGCCGGGACGCCTTCCTACGAGCAGTACTTC
CASSLAGTPSYEQYF
>TRBJ2-5|NA|NA|TRBV11-1
TGTGCCAGCAGCCGTCCAAAGCTGGAGGAAGAGACCCAGTACTTC
CASSRPKLEEETQYF
>TRBJ1-6|TRBD1|NA|TRBV11-2
TGTGCCAGCAGCTTCGGGGACAGGGCTAATTCACCCCTCCACTTT
CASSFGDRANSPLHF
>TRBJ1-2|NA|few|TRBV30
TGTGCCTGGAGTTTTGTACGGAACACAGGCACCTTC
CAWSFVRNTGTF
>TRBJ2-7|TRBD1|NA|TRBV18
TGTGCCAGCTCACCGGGACAGGTCTTATCCTACGAGCAGTACTTC
CASSPGQVLSYEQYF
>TRBJ2-2|NA|NA|TRBV9
TGTGCCAGCAGCGTAGACGGGGGGCCCGGGGAGCTGTTTTTT
CASSVDGGPGELFF